Listed below are T cell receptor beta chains from one sample, sequenced in a study of T cells of healthy individuals. From the 5' RACE reads, TCRdb called clonotypes with MiXCR, one entry per CDR3 protein. The table shows 65,000 to 90,000 distinct CDR3 sequences, with approximately 5.4% occurring only once. The receptors were sampled from a female donor in good health. Both conserved end residues are part of each CDR3. The D gene is left open where the match is weak. Rows give clone size only sometimes, using once, few, many, or a class for an expanded clone.

>TRBV20-1|TRBJ2-7|TRBD2|few
TGCAGTGCTATTCCGACTAGCGGGAGTCGGGACGAGCAGTACTTC
CSAIPTSGSRDEQYF
>TRBV20-1|TRBJ1-1|.|many
TGCAGTGCTAGAGATCGGGCAGACCAGTGGAACACTGAAGCTTTCTTT
CSARDRADQWNTEAFF
>TRBV24-1|TRBJ1-1|.|many
TGTGCCACCAGTCATGGACAGCCTAGTGAAGCTTTCTTT
CATSHGQPSEAFF
>TRBV29-1|TRBJ1-1|TRBD1|few
TGCAGCGTCGACAGGGACTTGAACACTGAAGCTTTCTTT
CSVDRDLNTEAFF
>TRBV7-2|TRBJ2-3|TRBD2|few
TGTGCCAGCAGCTCCGACCGCTCTCTAGCGGGGGCCAGCACAGATACGCAGTATTTT
CASSSDRSLAGASTDTQYF
>TRBV7-2|TRBJ2-3|.|many
TGTGCCAGCAGCTTAGTAACCACTAGCTCCCTCTCTCGAACGCAGTATTTT
CASSLVTTSSLSRTQYF
>TRBV5-1|TRBJ1-4|.|many
TGCGCCAGCAGCAGAGACCCAGGGGAGGCTGAAAAACTGTTTTTT
CASSRDPGEAEKLFF
>TRBV20-1|TRBJ2-5|TRBD2|many
TGCAGTGCTCGGCCAGCGGGAATGGAGACCCAGTACTTC
CSARPAGMETQYF
>TRBV6-5|TRBJ2-1|TRBD2|few
TGTGCCAGCAGTTACTCGCCGGGGGGGAGGCCCTACAATGAGCAGTTCTTC
CASSYSPGGRPYNEQFF
>TRBV5-1|TRBJ2-1|TRBD2|many
TGCGCCAGCAGCTGGACTAGCCGGAGCTCCTACAATGAGCAGTTCTTC
CASSWTSRSSYNEQFF
>TRBV7-9|TRBJ1-4|.|many
TGTGCCAGCAGCCCGGTACAGGGTGGAGATGAAAAACTGTTTTTT
CASSPVQGGDEKLFF
>TRBV3-1|TRBJ1-1|.|many
TGTGCCAGCAGCAAAAACAGGGCCCGAACTGAAGCTTTCTTT
CASSKNRARTEAFF
>TRBV5-1|TRBJ2-6|TRBD1|.
TGCGCCAGTTACCAGGGGGTCCCCTCTGGGGCCAACGTCCTGACTTTC
CASYQGVPSGANVLTF